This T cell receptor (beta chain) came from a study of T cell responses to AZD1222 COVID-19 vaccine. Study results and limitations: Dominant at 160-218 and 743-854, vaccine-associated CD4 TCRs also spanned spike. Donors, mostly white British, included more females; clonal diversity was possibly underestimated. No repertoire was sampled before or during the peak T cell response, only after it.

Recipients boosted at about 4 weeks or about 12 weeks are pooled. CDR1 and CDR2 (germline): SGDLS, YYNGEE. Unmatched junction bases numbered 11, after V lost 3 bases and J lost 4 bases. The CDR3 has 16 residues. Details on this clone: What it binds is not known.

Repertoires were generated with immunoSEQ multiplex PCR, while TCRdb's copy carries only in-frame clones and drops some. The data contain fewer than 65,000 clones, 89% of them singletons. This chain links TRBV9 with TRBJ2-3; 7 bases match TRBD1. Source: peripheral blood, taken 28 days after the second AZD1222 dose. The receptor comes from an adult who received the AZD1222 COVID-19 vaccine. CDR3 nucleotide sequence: TGTGCCAGCAGCGATACCAGGGGACAGACCGCAGATACGCAGTATTTT. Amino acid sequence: CASSDTRGQTADTQYF.